This note documents a single TCR beta chain sequence. No antigen is known for it. This specimen belongs to a study of cytomegalovirus exposure and HLA in healthy donors. Study context: Sequencing of 180 million or so T cells in an earlier analysis found about 120 million unique TCR beta sequences.

At collection, donors were nominally healthy, but unrecorded immune exposures were probable. Study results and caveats: Later work found most CMV-associated TCR beta chains apparently HLA-restricted. Overall, approximately 150 TCR beta chains were annotated as cytomegalovirus-associated.

Amplification used 60 Vbeta primers and 13 Jbeta primers. Generated by immunoSEQ multiplex PCR, the TCRdb table keeps only in-frame clones and is missing some. The sample has 80,000 to 130,000 clones, approximately 82% seen once. Sample: PBMCs. The source is a woman between 18 and 29 years old in good health and CMV-seronegative.

CDR3 protein: CASSSRDRGNEQFF. CDR3 nucleotide sequence: TGTGCCAGCAGCTCACGGGACAGGGGCAATGAGCAGTTCTTC. The chain combines TRBV7-2 with TRBJ2-1, with 10 bases identical to TRBD1. CDR1 and CDR2 (germline): SGHTA, FQGNSA. This CDR3 is 14 amino acids long. Trimming removed 4 bases from V and 6 bases from J; junction bases left unmatched: 3.